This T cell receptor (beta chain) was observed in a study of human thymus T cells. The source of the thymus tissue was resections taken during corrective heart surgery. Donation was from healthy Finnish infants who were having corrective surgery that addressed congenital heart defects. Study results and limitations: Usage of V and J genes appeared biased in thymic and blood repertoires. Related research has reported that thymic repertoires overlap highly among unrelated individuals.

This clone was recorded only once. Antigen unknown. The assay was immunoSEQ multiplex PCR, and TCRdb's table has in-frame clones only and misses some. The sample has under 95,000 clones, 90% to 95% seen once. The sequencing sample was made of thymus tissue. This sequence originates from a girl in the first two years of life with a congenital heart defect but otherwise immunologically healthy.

CDR3: CATSPGTSGRSAGELFF. In DNA form, the CDR3 reads TGTGCCACCAGCCCGGGGACTAGCGGGAGATCCGCCGGGGAGCTGTTTTTT. V usage is TRBV15 and J usage is TRBJ2-2; 14 nucleotides line up with TRBD2. The CDR3 runs 17 residues. V was clipped by 5 bases and J by 6 bases; unmatched bases: 8. Germline CDR1 and CDR2: LNHNV and YYDKDF (reference sequence).